This is a list of T cell receptor beta chains from one sample in a study of blood T cell repertoires in COVID-19. Generated by immunoSEQ multiplex PCR, the TCRdb table keeps only in-frame clones and is missing some. Here the sample spans under 75,000 clones, 80% to 90% being singletons. Sequences were obtained from peripheral blood. The receptors were gathered from an elderly woman with active COVID-19. Each CDR3 is given with its conserved first and last residue. Fields, in order: clone size, D gene, V gene, J gene, CDR3 protein, CDR3 DNA. D genes are given only for firm matches. Expanded clones get a size class; other rows say once, few or many, or leave the size out.

-	-	TRBV9	TRBJ2-1	CASSVGGPYNEQFF	TGTGCCAGCAGCGTAGGGGGCCCATACAATGAGCAGTTCTTC
-	-	TRBV30	TRBJ1-5	CAWSGVGGVAQPQHF	TGTGCCTGGAGTGGGGTTGGAGGGGTGGCACAGCCCCAGCATTTT
few	-	TRBV2	TRBJ1-6	CASNQWGEDSPLHF	TGTGCCAGCAACCAATGGGGGGAAGATTCACCCCTCCACTTT
-	-	TRBV7-2	TRBJ2-3	CASTILASTDTQYF	TGTGCCAGCACCATTTTGGCTAGCACAGATACGCAGTATTTT
-	-	TRBV1	TRBJ2-7	CTSSLLPSGEQYF	TGCACCAGCAGTCTCTTACCCTCGGGAGAGCAGTACTTC
-	-	TRBV18	TRBJ2-3	CASPRAGSSDTQYF	TGTGCCAGCCCAAGGGCGGGGAGCTCAGATACGCAGTATTTT
once	-	TRBV3-1/TRBV3-2	TRBJ2-4	CASSPNYAGNIQYF	TGTGCCAGCAGCCCAAACTACGCCGGGAACATTCAGTACTTC
-	TRBD2	TRBV9	TRBJ2-3	CASSVGASGGDTDTQYF	TGTGCCAGCAGCGTAGGGGCTAGCGGGGGGGACACAGATACGCAGTATTTT
few	TRBD1	TRBV5-1	TRBJ2-7	CASSWAGGAGYEQYF	TGCGCCAGCAGCTGGGCAGGGGGCGCGGGCTACGAGCAGTACTTC
-	-	TRBV9	TRBJ2-1	CASSRSGPSNEQFF	TGTGCCAGCAGCAGAAGCGGGCCCTCCAATGAGCAGTTCTTC
-	-	TRBV6-1	TRBJ1-2	CASSEALLLLNYGYTF	TGTGCCAGCAGTGAAGCCTTGTTGTTACTTAACTATGGCTACACCTTC
-	-	TRBV18	TRBJ2-3	CASSPPAQYTQYF	TGTGCCAGCTCACCACCGGCCCAGTATACGCAGTATTTT
-	TRBD1	TRBV29-1	TRBJ1-4	CSVTGQGGSNEKLFF	TGCAGCGTGACGGGACAGGGGGGCTCTAATGAAAAACTGTTTTTT
-	TRBD1	TRBV19	TRBJ2-5	CASSGQGQETQYF	TGTGCCAGTAGTGGACAGGGCCAAGAGACCCAGTACTTC
-	TRBD2	TRBV13	TRBJ2-1	CASSFLRGGGVEQFF	TGTGCCAGCAGCTTTCTACGGGGGGGTGGTGTTGAGCAGTTCTTC
-	-	TRBV4-2	TRBJ2-2	CASSPIRERGDGTGELFF	TGTGCCAGCAGCCCCATTCGAGAGCGCGGGGACGGCACCGGGGAGCTGTTTTTT
-	TRBD2	TRBV6-1	TRBJ2-3	CASSEVGGGAADTQYF	TGTGCCAGCAGTGAAGTAGGCGGGGGGGCCGCAGATACGCAGTATTTT
-	-	TRBV5-6	TRBJ2-1	CASSSLGTWANEQFF	TGTGCCAGCAGCTCCCTGGGGACATGGGCCAATGAGCAGTTCTTC
-	TRBD1	TRBV13	TRBJ1-4	CASSSPGQGGEKLFF	TGTGCCAGCAGCTCTCCGGGACAGGGTGGTGAAAAACTGTTTTTT
-	-	TRBV10-1	TRBJ1-1	CASSSRQTTEAFF	TGCGCCAGCAGTTCAAGACAGACCACTGAAGCTTTCTTT
-	-	TRBV9	TRBJ1-2	CASSRGGYGYTF	TGTGCCAGCAGCAGAGGGGGCTATGGCTACACCTTC
-	TRBD1	TRBV4-3	TRBJ1-2	CASSQDDLRTGDYGYTF	TGCGCCAGCAGCCAAGACGACCTTAGGACAGGGGACTATGGCTACACCTTC
-	-	TRBV7-3	TRBJ2-2	CASSKQGPKNTGELFF	TGTGCCAGCAGCAAACAGGGCCCGAAAAACACCGGGGAGCTGTTTTTT
-	-	TRBV6-6	TRBJ1-2	CASSPDSYGYTF	TGTGCCAGCAGCCCCGACAGCTATGGCTACACCTTC
-	TRBD1	TRBV11-2	TRBJ2-7	CASSVRDRGYYEQYF	TGTGCCAGCAGCGTACGGGACAGGGGGTACTACGAGCAGTACTTC
-	TRBD2	TRBV5-1	TRBJ2-3	CASSLAAGGYTDTQYF	TGCGCCAGCAGCTTGGCAGCGGGGGGATACACAGATACGCAGTATTTT
-	TRBD1	TRBV6-2/TRBV6-3	TRBJ1-4	CASSRTGGGEKLFF	TGTGCCAGCAGTCGGACAGGGGGAGGTGAAAAACTGTTTTTT
-	-	TRBV11-2	TRBJ1-2	CASSSSGYGYTF	TGTGCCAGCAGCTCTAGTGGCTATGGCTACACCTTC
-	-	TRBV21-1	TRBJ2-5	CASSNVIETQYF	TGTGCCAGCAGCAACGTTATAGAGACCCAGTACTTC
-	TRBD1	TRBV7-2	TRBJ1-6	CASSPSGQYNSPLHF	TGTGCCAGCAGCCCTTCGGGACAGTATAATTCACCCCTCCACTTT
-	-	TRBV18	TRBJ2-7	CASSPLGAGEQYF	TGTGCCAGCTCCCCACTAGGGGCCGGCGAGCAGTACTTC
once	-	TRBV7-9	TRBJ1-1	CASSLVDSSLSEAFF	TGTGCCAGCAGCTTAGTCGACAGTTCCCTCTCTGAAGCTTTCTTT
-	-	TRBV6-6	TRBJ2-5	CASSGTRVDETQYF	TGTGCCAGCAGCGGGACAAGAGTAGACGAGACCCAGTACTTC
-	-	TRBV28	TRBJ2-7	CASSLAGSFYEQYF	TGTGCCAGCAGTCTAGCCGGGTCTTTTTACGAGCAGTACTTC
-	TRBD2	TRBV7-2	TRBJ2-5	CASSLPTSGVETQYF	TGTGCCAGCAGCCTCCCGACTAGCGGGGTCGAGACCCAGTACTTC
-	TRBD2	TRBV3-1/TRBV3-2	TRBJ2-5	CASSQEGLAGGRETQYF	TGTGCCAGCAGCCAAGAGGGACTAGCGGGGGGTAGGGAGACCCAGTACTTC